The 29 T cell receptor beta chains listed next were all sequenced from one sample in a study of blood T cell repertoires in COVID-19. Produced via immunoSEQ multiplex PCR; TCRdb's table is partial and in-frame only. Of 200,000 to 300,000 clones listed, over 70% are singletons. Sequencing was carried out using peripheral blood. The receptor set was obtained from a woman of 80 years or more with acute or convalescent COVID-19.

This clone showed up just once. The V call is TRBV6-1, the J call TRBJ2-7, with 7 nucleotides matching TRBD2. Germline CDR1 MNHNS, CDR2 SASEGT. This CDR3 region has 17 residues. The junction had 15 bases not matched to a gene; V was cut back by 3 bases and J by 4 bases. The CDR3 bases are TGTGCCAGCAGTGATCGCTTCACAGCGGGAACAAGGTACGAGCAGTACTTC. Translated, it gives CASSDRFTAGTRYEQYF.

The chain is built from TRBV18 and TRBJ2-3; the match to TRBD1 covers 9 bases. Unmatched junction bases numbered 8, after V lost 3 bases and J lost 4 bases. CDR1 KGHSH and CDR2 LQKENI come from the germline V gene. The CDR3 extends over 16 amino acids. In DNA form, the CDR3 reads TGTGCCAGCTCACCGGACAGGGGCTCTTTCTCAGATACGCAGTATTTT. Its protein product is CASSPDRGSFSDTQYF.

Notes on this clone: Given a much more abundant clone one base away, this may be a read error. The rearrangement links TRBV12-3 or TRBV12-4 to TRBJ1-5, with D unresolved. V was pared by 3 bases and J by 0 bases, with 3 bases between. CDR3 size: 13 residues. The CDR3 is CASSFNSNQPQHF. As DNA, the CDR3 is TGTGCCAGCAGTTTTAATAGCAATCAGCCCCAGCATTTT.

V is TRBV18 and J is TRBJ2-7, with D unresolved. This CDR3 is 12 amino acids long. CDR1 is KGHSH and CDR2 is LQKENI in the germline V gene. Trimming shortened V by 0 bases and J by 3 bases, and 3 bases separated the two germline ends. The CDR3 sequence is CASSPPSYEQYF. DNA for the CDR3: TGTGCCAGCTCACCACCTAGCTACGAGCAGTACTTC.

This clone showed up just once. The rearrangement links TRBV6-4 to TRBJ1-2; D possibly corresponds to TRBD1 (5 bases). Trimming shortened V by 6 bases and J by 8 bases, and 25 bases separated the two germline ends. The CDR3 runs to 16 residues. The V gene's germline CDR1 is MRHNA and CDR2 SNTAGT. The CDR3 loop reads CASSERNMGGAGGYTF. The CDR3 bases are TGTGCCAGCAGCGAGAGGAATATGGGTGGGGCGGGAGGCTACACCTTC.

This clone was seen a single time. The chain recombines TRBV7-8 with TRBJ2-7; no clear D. The CDR3 covers 12 residues. Trimming pared 2 bases from V and 2 bases from J, leaving 4 bases between. CDR1 is SGHVS, CDR2 FQNEAQ, per germline. CDR3 nucleotide sequence: TGTGCCAGCAGCTTAAGCACCTACGAGCAGTACTTC. Amino acid sequence: CASSLSTYEQYF. The whole variable domain, filled in from reference TRBV7-8 and TRBJ2-7, reads GAGVSQSPRYKVAKRGQDVALRCDPISGHVSLFWYQQALGQGPEFLTYFQNEAQLDKSGLPSDRFFAERPEGSVSTLKIQRTQQEDSAVYLCASSLSTYEQYFGPGTRLTVT.

The chain uses TRBV19 and TRBJ1-2, with TRBD1 matching 11 bases. Trimming removed 7 bases from V and 2 bases from J; junction bases left unmatched: 15. Germline lookup yields CDR1 LNHDA and CDR2 SQIVND (reference sequence). The CDR3 contains 18 residues. In DNA form, the CDR3 reads TGTGCCAGTACCCTACAGCGCGGTGGGACAGGGGGAAACTATGGCTACACCTTC. It yields the protein CASTLQRGGTGGNYGYTF.

The genes are TRBV11-2 and TRBJ1-2; D possibly corresponds to TRBD1 (6 bases). The CDR3 covers 14 residues. The germline V gene encodes CDR1 SGHAT and CDR2 FQNNGV. V dropped 5 bases and J dropped 5 bases, with 15 bases sitting between them. DNA of the CDR3: TGTGCCAGCAGCCGAGACAGGTCACGGTATGGCTACACCTTC. Protein product: CASSRDRSRYGYTF.

The V and J genes are TRBV5-4 and TRBJ2-5; TRBD1 is a possible D gene (6 bases). In germline, CDR1 is SGHNT, CDR2 YYREEE (reference sequence). Trimming pared 1 base from V and 5 bases from J, leaving 21 bases between. The CDR3 contains 17 residues. The CDR3 bases are TGTGCCAGCAGCTTGAACCGGTGGGGATCTCAGGGGGAGACCCAGTACTTC. Its translation: CASSLNRWGSQGETQYF.

This chain joins TRBV19 and TRBJ1-3; 7 nucleotides agree with TRBD1. Losses at the gene ends were 7 bases for V and 4 bases for J; bases not matched to a gene: 13. CDR1 is LNHDA and CDR2 is SQIVND in the germline V gene (reference sequence). The CDR3 is 16 amino acids. The CDR3 loop reads CASTRWEDRVGNTIYF. Written as DNA, the CDR3 is TGTGCCAGTACCCGCTGGGAAGACAGGGTCGGAAACACCATATATTTT.

J is TRBJ1-5 and V is TRBV6-5; no clear D gene. Germline loops: CDR1 MNHEY, CDR2 SVGAGI. Trimming removed 2 bases at V and 1 base at J, with 6 bases between. This CDR3 region has 14 residues. CDR3 protein: CASSYGESNQPQHF. The CDR3 nucleotides read TGTGCCAGCAGTTACGGGGAGAGCAATCAGCCCCAGCATTTT.

Remarks on this clone: The germline gene is not matched at one end of the junction; a read error may be the cause. Other DNA sequences in this sample translate to the same CDR3. The gene calls are TRBV6-4 and TRBJ1-1, with TRBD1 matching 8 bases. Germline CDR1 and CDR2: MRHNA and SNTAGT. The CDR3 is 16 amino acids. Here the CDR3 DNA reads TGTGCCAGCAGCGACTCTTCACAGGGGGGGAACACTGAAGCTTTCTTT. Amino acid sequence: CASSDSSQGGNTEAFF.

This chain links TRBV16 with TRBJ1-4, with D perhaps TRBD1 (6 bases). V gave up 4 bases and J gave up 7 bases, with 10 bases separating them. Germline loops: CDR1 KGHSY, CDR2 FQNENV. This CDR3 contains 13 residues. The CDR3 nucleotides are TGTGCCAGCAGCCCAAGGACAGTTGAAAAACTGTTTTTT. This gives the protein CASSPRTVEKLFF.

This clone was counted a single time. The genes are TRBV18 and TRBJ2-3; 10 positions agree with TRBD2. V lost 3 bases, J lost 1 base, and 1 base stayed unmatched. CDR3 length: 15 amino acids. Germline assignment: CDR1 KGHSH and CDR2 LQKENI. The CDR3 region is CASSPGLAGTDTQYF. In nucleotides, the CDR3 is TGTGCCAGCTCACCTGGACTAGCGGGCACAGATACGCAGTATTTT.

The chain uses TRBV7-8 and TRBJ1-1; possibly TRBD1 for D (5 bases). V lost 5 bases and J 11 bases, leaving 15 bases between the germline ends. Germline CDR1 reads SGHVS; CDR2 reads FQNEAQ. The CDR3 totals 12 residues. The CDR3 nucleotides read TGTGCCAGCAGCCGGGACCGCGGCGGGGCTTTCTTT. It codes for CASSRDRGGAFF.

As to this clone: The identical CDR3 is also encoded by other nucleotide sequences in the sample. The CDR3 coding sequence is TGCGCCAGCAGCTTGGGACAGGAAAATTCACCCCTCCACTTT. This codes for CASSLGQENSPLHF. The chain couples TRBV5-1 to TRBJ1-6; TRBD1 might be the D (6 bases). The CDR3 has 14 amino acids. Germline-derived CDR1 and CDR2 are SGHRS and YFSETQ. V lost 0 bases and J 7 bases, leaving 8 bases between the germline ends.

The genes are TRBV19 and TRBJ2-1; possible D gene TRBD2, 5 bases. CDR3 length: 14 amino acids. The V end lost 7 bases, the J end lost 0 bases, and 10 bases lay between the germline ends. Germline V gives CDR1 LNHDA, CDR2 SQIVND (reference sequence). CDR3 nucleotide sequence: TGTGCCAGTAATAGGGAGAGCTCCTACAATGAGCAGTTCTTC. It translates to CASNRESSYNEQFF. Based on the CDR3 plus reference TRBV19 and TRBJ2-1, the full variable domain is DGGITQSPKYLFRKEGQNVTLSCEQNLNHDAMYWYRQDPGQGLRLIYYSQIVNDFQKGDIAEGYSVSREKKESFPLTVTSAQKNPTAFYLCASNRESSYNEQFFGPGTRLTVL.

This chain links TRBV2 with TRBJ2-1; tentatively, D is TRBD2 (5 bases). With 9 bases removed from V and 0 bases from J, the gap between germline ends came to 15 bases. Germline CDR1 SNHLY, CDR2 FYNNEI. The CDR3 spans 15 residues. CDR3 DNA: TGTGCCAGGAAGAGCGGTCAAAGCTCCTACAATGAGCAGTTCTTC. Encoded protein: CARKSGQSSYNEQFF.

For this clone: Other DNA variants within this sample encode the same CDR3. The V call is TRBV5-1, the J call TRBJ1-5; D ambiguous. In germline, CDR1 is SGHRS, CDR2 YFSETQ. This CDR3 region has 15 residues. Deletions cut 0 bases from V and 3 bases from J, with 10 bases between. The CDR3 sequence is CASSLAGSSNQPQHF. The DNA for the CDR3 is TGCGCCAGCAGCTTGGCCGGGTCCTCCAATCAGCCCCAGCATTTT.

The rearrangement links TRBV7-2 to TRBJ1-1; tentative D call: TRBD1 (5 bases). CDR3 length: 14 residues. CDR1 and CDR2 (germline): SGHTA, FQGNSA. V was trimmed by 2 bases and J by 3 bases, leaving 10 bases between them. The CDR3 DNA reads TGTGCCAGCAGCTTAAGGAGGGGTGACACTGAAGCTTTCTTT. Protein product: CASSLRRGDTEAFF.

The chain uses TRBV7-7 and TRBJ2-5, with 10 bases lining up with TRBD1. Per germline, CDR1 SSHAT and CDR2 FNYEAQ (reference sequence). CDR3 length: 16 amino acids. Trimming took 6 bases from V and 4 from J; bases not matched to a gene: 11. The CDR3 region is CASSGAGTGVIETQYF. The CDR3 bases are TGTGCCAGCAGTGGGGCCGGGACAGGGGTTATAGAGACCCAGTACTTC. Full variable domain (missing parts from reference TRBV7-7 and TRBJ2-5): GAGVSQSPRYKVTKRGQDVTLRCDPISSHATLYWYQQALGQGPEFLTYFNYEAQPDKSGLPSDRFSAERPEGSISTLTIQRTEQRDSAMYRCASSGAGTGVIETQYFGPGTRLLVL.

The rearrangement links TRBV7-9 to TRBJ1-4; D is perhaps TRBD1 (6 bases). Germline loops: CDR1 SEHNR, CDR2 FQNEAQ (reference sequence). The CDR3 is 16 amino acids. The V end was cut by 2 bases, the J end by 12 bases, with 22 bases between. CDR3 region: CASSLQGTRGLIQLFF. CDR3 nucleotides: TGTGCCAGCAGCTTACAAGGGACAAGGGGCTTGATCCAACTGTTTTTT.

The chain is built from TRBV12-3 or TRBV12-4 and TRBJ1-5; D is uncertain. With 2 bases removed from V and 5 bases from J, the gap between germline ends came to 7 bases. This CDR3 has 13 residues. The CDR3 protein is CASSLMRDQPQHF. Written as DNA, the CDR3 is TGTGCCAGCAGTTTAATGAGAGATCAGCCCCAGCATTTT.

The chain has TRBV18 and TRBJ2-5, with D uncertain. V was cut by 0 bases and J by 1 base, with 6 bases left in between. Per germline, CDR1 KGHSH and CDR2 LQKENI. CDR3 length equals 14 residues. CDR3 in amino acids: CASSPPALQETQYF. The DNA for the CDR3 is TGTGCCAGCTCACCACCAGCGCTCCAAGAGACCCAGTACTTC.

This chain uses TRBV5-1 with TRBJ2-3, with TRBD2 matching 8 bases. With 0 bases clipped from V and 0 bases from J, the junction kept 6 bases outside the gene matches. This CDR3 has 17 amino acids. The V gene's germline CDR1 is SGHRS and CDR2 YFSETQ. CDR3 sequence reads: CASSLGRSGGSTDTQYF. The CDR3 bases are TGCGCCAGCAGCTTGGGGAGGAGCGGGGGTAGCACAGATACGCAGTATTTT.

This rearrangement joins TRBV3-1 (or the pseudogene TRBV3-2) to TRBJ1-6, with a weak D call TRBD1 (5 bases). This CDR3 is built from 14 residues. The V gene's germline CDR1 is LGHDT and CDR2 YNNKEL (reference sequence). V was pared by 0 bases and J by 10 bases, with 10 bases between. The CDR3 region is CASSQDGGYSPLHF. CDR3 nucleotide sequence: TGTGCCAGCAGCCAAGATGGGGGGTACTCACCCCTCCACTTT.

The CDR3 protein is CASSIGDRLNYEQYF. As DNA, the CDR3 is TGTGCCAGTAGTATAGGGGACAGGTTGAACTACGAGCAGTACTTC. This sequence joins TRBV19 and TRBJ2-7; TRBD1 matches at 8 bases. The trim removed 1 base at V and 3 bases at J, leaving 5 bases unmatched. The CDR3 runs to 15 residues. Germline V gene lookup returns CDR1 LNHDA and CDR2 SQIVND (reference sequence).

The chain employs TRBV7-8 and TRBJ1-4; 7 nucleotides align to TRBD1. The CDR3 covers 11 residues. The germline V gene encodes CDR1 SGHVS and CDR2 FQNEAQ. Trimming at V came to 5 bases and at J to 12 bases, leaving 3 bases not matched to a gene. The CDR3 loop is CASSHGTELFF. CDR3 DNA: TGTGCCAGCAGCCACGGGACAGAACTGTTTTTT.

This clone was seen ten or more times. The V and J genes are TRBV20-1 and TRBJ1-6, with D unresolved. The CDR3 loop spans 17 amino acids. V was pared by 3 bases and J by 5 bases, with 20 bases between. The germline V gene has CDR1 DFQATT and CDR2 SNEGSKA (reference sequence). CDR3: CSASRAAALINNSPLHF. DNA for the CDR3: TGCAGTGCTAGTAGGGCAGCGGCCCTGATTAATAATTCACCCCTCCACTTT.